This T cell receptor (beta chain) is drawn from a study of cytomegalovirus exposure and HLA in healthy donors. Researchers ran the PCR with 60 Vbeta and 13 Jbeta primers. The table came from immunoSEQ multiplex PCR; TCRdb's copy has only in-frame clones and leaves some out. The sample holds some 110,000 clones; over 70% are singletons and the top ten take 0.79%. Worth noting for this clone: Its antigen remains unknown.

Trimming took 5 bases from V and 4 from J, leaving 15 bases between them. The CDR3 contains 15 residues. Germline lookup yields CDR1 MGHDK and CDR2 SYGVNS. Study outcomes and limitations: Cytomegalovirus association was assigned to under 200 TCR beta chains.

The sequenced sample consisted of PBMCs. The clonotype comes from a boy aged 5 to 17 in good health and CMV-seronegative. The V call is TRBV25-1, the J call TRBJ1-3; maybe TRBD1 (5 bases). CDR3 amino acids: CASSPTDLPGNTIYF. CDR3 sequence (DNA): TGTGCCAGCAGTCCGACAGACCTACCGGGAAACACCATATATTTT.